The 22 T cell receptor beta chains reported below all come from one sample, sequenced in a study of blood T cell repertoires in COVID-19. The method was immunoSEQ multiplex PCR; TCRdb's version includes in-frame clones alone and lacks a portion of them. The sample has roughly 140,000 clones, roughly 90% seen once. The specimen sequenced was PBMCs or T cells enriched from blood (not recorded which). The receptors shown here come from a young woman with acute COVID-19.

The V gene is TRBV20-1, the J gene TRBJ2-2; D is undetermined. V gave up 3 bases and J gave up 5 bases, with 16 bases separating them. Germline V gene lookup returns CDR1 DFQATT and CDR2 SNEGSKA (reference sequence). The CDR3 is 15 amino acids. The CDR3 sequence is CSASKQPGRTGELFF. In DNA, the CDR3 is TGCAGTGCTAGTAAGCAGCCGGGTCGGACCGGGGAGCTGTTTTTT.

This chain links TRBV28 with TRBJ1-5; D perhaps matches TRBD1 (5 bases). Germline loops: CDR1 MDHEN, CDR2 SYDVKM. V lost 4 bases and J 2 bases, leaving 12 bases between the germline ends. The CDR3 has 15 residues. The CDR3 spells CASSSQVNGNQPQHF. The CDR3 nucleotides read TGTGCCAGCAGTTCACAGGTTAACGGCAATCAGCCCCAGCATTTT. Complete variable domain (other parts from reference TRBV28 and TRBJ1-5): DVKVTQSSRYLVKRTGEKVFLECVQDMDHENMFWYRQDPGLGLRLIYFSYDVKMKEKGDIPEGYSVSREKKERFSLILESASTNQTSMYLCASSSQVNGNQPQHFGDGTRLSIL.

This rearrangement joins TRBV6-2 or TRBV6-3 to TRBJ2-1; D not resolved. Between the trimmed V and J ends, which lost 0 bases and 5 bases, there was a span of 5 bases. CDR3 length equals 13 residues. CDR1 MNHEY and CDR2 SVGEGT come from the germline V gene. The chain's CDR3 is CASSYSRDNEQFF. CDR3 sequence (DNA): TGTGCCAGCAGTTACTCCCGAGACAATGAGCAGTTCTTC.

In this sample, this clone turned up once. In DNA, the CDR3 is TGTGCCAGCAGCTTGGCACTAGCGGCCTCCGAGCAGTACTTC. Amino acids: CASSLALAASEQYF. The V and J genes are TRBV5-5 and TRBJ2-7, with 8 bases matching TRBD2. Germline lookup yields CDR1 SGHKS and CDR2 YYEKEE (reference sequence). J gave up 6 bases and V 0 bases, and 5 bases lay outside the gene matches. The CDR3 has 14 residues. The variable domain in full, with the rest retrieved from reference TRBV5-5 and TRBJ2-7, is DAGVTQSPTHLIKTRGQQVTLRCSPISGHKSVSWYQQVLGQGPQFIFQYYEKEERGRGNFPDRFSARQFPNYSSELNVNALLLGDSALYLCASSLALAASEQYFGPGTRLTVT.

In its sample, this clone was seen a few times. This chain connects TRBV20-1 to TRBJ2-1; TRBD2 matches 10 bases. The CDR3 has 14 residues. The V gene's germline CDR1 is DFQATT and CDR2 SNEGSKA (reference sequence). With 3 bases clipped from V and 9 bases from J, the junction kept 8 bases outside the gene matches. The CDR3 coding sequence is TGCAGTGCTAGTACGTCTAGCGGGAGCGCTGAGCAGTTCTTC. Its protein product is CSASTSSGSAEQFF.

J is TRBJ2-1 and V is TRBV15; 9 positions match TRBD1. Germline CDR1 and CDR2: LNHNV and YYDKDF (reference sequence). Germline trimming cut 0 bases from V and 8 bases from J; bases unmatched to any gene: 14. This CDR3 has 18 amino acids. CDR3 in DNA: TGTGCCACCAGCAGAGACCTACTGACAGGGGGAAACTTCGATGAGCAGTTCTTC. The encoded protein is CATSRDLLTGGNFDEQFF.

This clone was seen just once. The chain uses TRBV11-2 and TRBJ2-7; unclear D gene. From germline, CDR1 is SGHAT and CDR2 FQNNGV. This CDR3 spans 13 amino acids. Deletions cut 3 bases from V and 1 base from J, with 7 bases between. CDR3: CASSLGQSYEQYF. The CDR3 coding sequence is TGTGCCAGCAGCTTGGGCCAATCCTACGAGCAGTACTTC.

The chain joins TRBV6-6 to TRBJ1-2; 9 bases line up with TRBD1. With V trimmed by 0 bases and J by 7 bases, 6 bases remained unmatched. Per germline, CDR1 MNHNY and CDR2 SVGAGI (reference sequence). This CDR3 has 15 residues. CDR3 region: CASSYSLDRGSGYTF. In DNA, the CDR3 is TGTGCCAGCAGTTACTCCCTGGACAGGGGAAGTGGCTACACCTTC.

The chain employs TRBV6-5 and TRBJ2-7; a possible D gene is TRBD1 (6 bases). V shed 2 bases and J shed 2 bases, with 13 bases lying between them. CDR1 MNHEY and CDR2 SVGAGI come from the germline V gene. The CDR3 sequence is 15 residues long. CDR3 in amino acids: CASSYTGTPTYEQYF. DNA for the CDR3: TGTGCCAGCAGTTACACCGGGACACCTACCTACGAGCAGTACTTC.

J is TRBJ2-7 and V is TRBV2; 9 bases fit TRBD2. There are 14 residues in the CDR3. With 3 bases clipped from V and 3 bases from J, the junction kept 3 bases outside the gene matches. Germline CDR1 and CDR2: SNHLY and FYNNEI. The CDR3 protein is CASSEREGLYEQYF. The CDR3, as DNA: TGTGCCAGCAGTGAGCGGGAGGGCCTCTACGAGCAGTACTTC.

This chain links TRBV7-6 with TRBJ2-7; weak D call: TRBD1 (5 bases). The CDR3 runs to 14 residues. Germline-derived CDR1 and CDR2 are SGHVS and FNYEAQ. V dropped 4 bases and J dropped 6 bases, with 16 bases sitting between them. The chain's CDR3 is CASSSQGIRAEQYF. The CDR3 nucleotides read TGTGCCAGCAGCTCCCAGGGAATCCGGGCCGAGCAGTACTTC.

This chain uses TRBV6-5 with TRBJ1-1; no reliable D call. There are 15 residues in the CDR3. Trimming removed 0 bases at V and 1 base at J, with 9 bases between. Germline V gene lookup returns CDR1 MNHEY and CDR2 SVGAGI. The CDR3 DNA reads TGTGCCAGCAGTTACTCGTATTGGGCGAACACTGAAGCTTTCTTT. It specifies CASSYSYWANTEAFF.

This clone was observed a single time. The DNA for the CDR3 is TGTGCCAGTAGTATAGAACAGGGTATCTTCTCCTACAATGAGCAGTTCTTC. This codes for CASSIEQGIFSYNEQFF. This chain joins TRBV19 and TRBJ2-1, with a possible D match to TRBD1 (6 bases). V shed 0 bases and J shed 0 bases, with 12 bases lying between them. This CDR3 is built from 17 residues. Germline loops: CDR1 LNHDA, CDR2 SQIVND (reference sequence).

The chain recombines TRBV10-3 with TRBJ2-7, with a weak D call TRBD2 (5 bases). The germline V gene encodes CDR1 ENHRY and CDR2 SYGVKD. The V end was cut by 0 bases, the J end by 3 bases, with 15 bases between. The CDR3 sequence is 16 residues long. The CDR3 DNA sequence: TGTGCCATCAGTGAGTCTGGTGCAGGACTCAACTACGAGCAGTACTTC. Translation: CAISESGAGLNYEQYF.

V gene TRBV29-1 combines with J gene TRBJ2-5; possible D gene TRBD2, 5 bases. This CDR3 is built from 15 residues. The germline V gene has CDR1 SQVTM and CDR2 ANQGSEA. The V gene lost 2 bases and the J gene lost 3 bases, with 16 bases spanning the gap. The CDR3 DNA is TGCAGCGTTGAATTAATTGAGGGAATCGAAGAGACCCAGTACTTC. Protein sequence: CSVELIEGIEETQYF.

The V and J genes are TRBV13 and TRBJ2-7, with D possibly matching TRBD2 (6 bases). V gave up 5 bases and J gave up 3 bases, with 14 bases separating them. Germline CDR1 is PRHDT and CDR2 is FYEKMQ (reference sequence). The CDR3 covers 14 residues. The CDR3 DNA sequence: TGTGCCAGCAGCCGTTCGGGACTCCTCTACGAGCAGTACTTC. It specifies CASSRSGLLYEQYF.

The chain combines TRBV18 with TRBJ1-6; 7 nucleotides align to TRBD1. The CDR3 loop spans 16 amino acids. CDR1 is KGHSH and CDR2 is LQKENI in the germline V gene. V lost 3 bases, J lost 0 bases, and 2 bases stayed unmatched. CDR3 nucleotide sequence: TGTGCCAGCTCACCGGGACAGAGCTCCTATAATTCACCCCTCCACTTT. Protein product: CASSPGQSSYNSPLHF.

This chain links TRBV28 with TRBJ2-3, with 7 nucleotides matching TRBD2. J was trimmed by 3 bases and V by 2 bases; bases with no gene match: 5. This CDR3 region has 15 residues. Germline V lookup: CDR1 MDHEN, CDR2 SYDVKM. The CDR3 loop is CASSLAGDGTDTQYF. CDR3 DNA: TGTGCCAGCAGTTTAGCGGGGGACGGGACAGATACGCAGTATTTT.

CDR3 amino acids: CATSDSTGGDGYTF. The CDR3 DNA reads as TGTGCCACCAGTGATTCGACAGGGGGCGACGGCTACACCTTC. V is TRBV24-1 and J is TRBJ1-2, with 10 bases aligning to TRBD1. Germline V gene data show CDR1 as KGHDR and CDR2 as SFDVKD. The length of the CDR3 is 14 residues. With 2 bases clipped from V and 8 bases from J, the junction kept 4 bases outside the gene matches.

This chain joins TRBV2 and TRBJ2-1, with TRBD2 identical over 9 bases. Trimming removed 8 bases from V and 6 bases from J; junction bases left unmatched: 23. CDR1 and CDR2 (germline): SNHLY, FYNNEI. The length of the CDR3 is 19 residues. In nucleotides, the CDR3 is TGTGCCAGCTCCGAACTTAGAAGGTGGGGTAGCGGGAGTGTCAATGAGCAGTTCTTC. It yields the protein CASSELRRWGSGSVNEQFF.

The V gene is TRBV7-2, the J gene TRBJ2-7; 13 bases map to TRBD2. The germline V gene has CDR1 SGHTA and CDR2 FQGNSA. The CDR3 loop spans 19 amino acids. The trim removed 2 bases at V and 7 bases at J, leaving 17 bases unmatched. CDR3 sequence: CASSLKPNFGLAGEHEQYF. As DNA, the CDR3 is TGTGCCAGCAGCTTAAAACCTAATTTCGGACTAGCGGGAGAACATGAGCAGTACTTC.

As concerns this clone: Other DNA sequences in this sample translate to the same CDR3. The chain carries TRBV5-1 and TRBJ2-5, with 10 bases that match TRBD1. The V and J ends lost 0 bases and 5 bases, in that order; junction bases with no gene match: 7. Germline-derived CDR1 and CDR2 are SGHRS and YFSETQ. There are 16 residues in the CDR3. The CDR3 DNA follows: TGCGCCAGCAGCTTGGGGATAAGGACAGGGGGGGAGACCCAGTACTTC. Protein sequence: CASSLGIRTGGETQYF.